The source of this T cell receptor beta chain is a study of cytomegalovirus exposure and HLA in healthy donors. Overall study results and limits: When a later analysis compared HLA-associated TCR beta chains with equally common others, the HLA-associated chains turned out to be more clonally expanded and to have lower generation probabilities.

A word on this clone: Antigen: not known.

It was with 60 Vbeta and 13 Jbeta primers that the PCR ran. Repertoires were generated with immunoSEQ multiplex PCR, while TCRdb's copy carries only in-frame clones and drops some. The sample yields 150,000 to 200,000 clones, over 70% seen once. The CDR3 covers 14 residues. V was pared by 1 base and J by 4 bases, with 11 bases between. CDR1 and CDR2 from the germline V gene are SGDLS and YYNGEE. J is TRBJ2-5 and V is TRBV9, with D possibly TRBD1 on 5 matching bases. The sequenced sample consisted of PBMCs. The TCR originated in a woman between 18 and 30 years old in good health and CMV-seropositive. The chain's CDR3 is CASSVMDIGETQYF. CDR3 in DNA: TGTGCCAGCAGCGTAATGGACATCGGAGAGACCCAGTACTTC.